This is a list of T cell receptor beta chains from one sample in a study of PD-1 blockade in classical Hodgkin lymphoma. The repertoire was sequenced with immunoSEQ multiplex PCR; TCRdb's copy has only in-frame clones and lacks some. The sample records around 31,000 clones, about two thirds being singletons. The sample was peripheral blood mononuclear cells (PBMCs), taken before the second cycle of nivolumab. Receptors originate from a human donor with classical Hodgkin lymphoma. Each CDR3 is given with its conserved first and last residue. The order of the fields is V gene, clone size, D gene, J gene, CDR3 DNA, CDR3 protein. A D gene is named only where the DNA matches it firmly. Expanded clones get a size class; other rows say once, few or many, or leave the size out.

TRBV27	.	.	TRBJ1-5	TGTGCCAGCAGTTTATCATCCCCGGGTCAGCCCCAGCATTTT	CASSLSSPGQPQHF
TRBV28	large	TRBD1	TRBJ1-5	TGTGCCAGCAGTCTTGAAGCTACAGGGGATAGCAATCAGCCCCAGCATTTT	CASSLEATGDSNQPQHF
TRBV4-3	few	.	TRBJ2-7	TGCGCCAGCAGCCAGGACAGAAATTCCTACGAGCAGTACTTC	CASSQDRNSYEQYF
TRBV7-9	.	TRBD2	TRBJ2-7	TGTGCCAGCAGCCTCTCTAGCGGGAGGGCCTACGAGCAGTACTTC	CASSLSSGRAYEQYF
TRBV7-2	.	TRBD1	TRBJ1-3	TGTGCCAGCAGCCCAAGGGCAGGGGGAGTTGGCTCTGGAAACACCATATATTTT	CASSPRAGGVGSGNTIYF
TRBV5-1	.	.	TRBJ1-1	TGCGCCAGCAGCTTGGTCTGGAACACTGAAGCTTTCTTT	CASSLVWNTEAFF
TRBV11-2	.	.	TRBJ2-7	TGTGCCAGCAGTCCCGGGGGGCGCGAGCAGTACTTC	CASSPGGREQYF
TRBV5-5	.	.	TRBJ1-2	TGTGCCAGCAGCTTGGAAGCGGCAGTACCATCTGGCTACACCTTC	CASSLEAAVPSGYTF
TRBV11-1	.	TRBD2	TRBJ2-3	TGTGCCAGCAGCGTAAGGGGCGGCGGGGGGGCCTGGAGAGATACGCAGTATTTT	CASSVRGGGGAWRDTQYF
TRBV7-8	medium-sized	.	TRBJ2-7	TGTGCCAGCAGCTTAGTGACCCACGAGCAGTACTTC	CASSLVTHEQYF
TRBV4-1	.	.	TRBJ2-1	TGCGCCAGCAGCCAAGATGACGCGGGTGGGATTTACAATGAGCAGTTCTTC	CASSQDDAGGIYNEQFF
TRBV6-1	.	.	TRBJ2-2	TGTGCCAGCAGTGAATGGCGACAGGCCGGGGAGCTGTTTTTT	CASSEWRQAGELFF
TRBV4-2	.	.	TRBJ2-7	TGTGCCAGCAGCCAAGAGAGGGCCCAGGGGGGAAGCGAGCAGTACTTC	CASSQERAQGGSEQYF
TRBV7-2	.	TRBD2	TRBJ2-7	TGTGCCAGCAGCTTAGCGGGAGGGTTCATAGGCGAGCAGTACTTC	CASSLAGGFIGEQYF
TRBV5-1	.	TRBD1	TRBJ2-2	TGCGCCAGCAGCGGGACAGCCACCGGGGAGCTGTTTTTT	CASSGTATGELFF
TRBV19	.	.	TRBJ2-5	TGTGCCAGTAGTTCCAGACAAGTCCAAGAGACCCAGTACTTC	CASSSRQVQETQYF
TRBV4-3	.	.	TRBJ1-1	TGCGCCAGCAGCCAAGATCGGGGCACTGAAGCTTTCTTT	CASSQDRGTEAFF
TRBV7-9	.	.	TRBJ2-7	TGTGCCAGCAGTTTATTCGACGAGCAGTACTTC	CASSLFDEQYF
TRBV19	.	TRBD2	TRBJ2-7	TGTGCCAGTAGTATAAGGCTAGCGGGAGGATCCTACGAGCAGTACTTC	CASSIRLAGGSYEQYF
TRBV10-2	.	.	TRBJ2-1	TGCGCCAGCAGCACTGAAGTAGGGGGTGGGGATGAGCAGTTCTTC	CASSTEVGGGDEQFF
TRBV9	.	.	TRBJ2-7	TGTGCCAGCAGCGTAGGGGGAGAGGGCTACGAGCAGTACTTC	CASSVGGEGYEQYF
TRBV4-3	.	TRBD2	TRBJ2-7	TGCGCCAGCAGCCAAGAGAGCGGGAGTCCCTACGAGCAGTACTTC	CASSQESGSPYEQYF
TRBV18	.	TRBD2	TRBJ2-7	TGTGCCAGCTCGCTAGTCGGTTCTCTAGCGGGAGGCGAGCAGTACTTC	CASSLVGSLAGGEQYF
TRBV30	once	TRBD2	TRBJ2-3	TGTGCCTGGAGTGTAGTGGGAGGGACGAGAAATACGCAGTATTTT	CAWSVVGGTRNTQYF
TRBV18	few	TRBD2	TRBJ2-7	TGTGCCAGCTCACCGGTAGGACTAGCGGGAGGCCTCTCCTACGAGCAGTACTTC	CASSPVGLAGGLSYEQYF
TRBV5-1	few	.	TRBJ2-3	TGCGCCAGCAGCTTAGACAGCCCCACAGATACGCAGTATTTT	CASSLDSPTDTQYF
TRBV5-1	.	.	TRBJ1-4	TGCGCCAGCAGCCCGGAGGCTGCAACTAATGAAAAACTGTTTTTT	CASSPEAATNEKLFF
TRBV14	.	.	TRBJ1-4	TGTGCCAGCAGCCTGAACAGGGCGGGTGGTGAAAAACTGTTTTTT	CASSLNRAGGEKLFF
TRBV16	once	TRBD1	TRBJ1-5	TGTGCCAGCAGCCAATCGCGGGGGACAGTAAGCTTGGGACAGCCCCAGCATTTT	CASSQSRGTVSLGQPQHF
TRBV28	.	.	TRBJ1-5	TGTGCCAGCAGGCCCCAGGTTAGCAATCAGCCCCAGCATTTT	CASRPQVSNQPQHF
TRBV29-1	.	TRBD1	TRBJ1-2	TGCAGCGTTGAGCAGGGGGGTGGCTATGGCTACACCTTC	CSVEQGGGYGYTF
TRBV5-1	.	TRBD1	TRBJ2-2	TGCGCCAGCAGCCCCATTCGGACAGGGAAGGGAACCGGGGAGCTGTTTTTT	CASSPIRTGKGTGELFF
TRBV7-9	few	.	TRBJ2-3	TGTGCCAGCGCCACCGGAACAGATACGCAGTATTTT	CASATGTDTQYF